A single T cell receptor beta chain is shown here with its context. In the authors' workflow: The authors estimated nucleated cell counts from reference gene primer amplification. The protocol was immunoSEQ multiplex PCR, while the TCRdb copy is restricted to in-frame clones and leaves out a portion. Clone size and the V and J calls come from that table; the DNA yielded D and trimming. The repertoire has about 170,000 clones, around 89% of them found once; the top ten carry roughly 25%. The data derive from a study of blood T cell repertoires in COVID-19. Study background: Whether acute or convalescent, the COVID-19 samples came from the United States, Italy and Spain.

This CDR3 is built from 14 residues. Germline V gene lookup returns CDR1 KGHSH and CDR2 LQKENI. Losses at the gene ends were 3 bases for V and 5 bases for J; bases not matched to a gene: 6. The sequence derives from a man in his 60s with acute or convalescent COVID-19. This rearrangement joins TRBV18 to TRBJ2-7, with TRBD1 identical over 8 bases. Sequenced material: peripheral blood. The CDR3 nucleotides are TGTGCCAGCTCACCGGGACAGGCTAGAAACGAGCAGTACTTC. This gives the protein CASSPGQARNEQYF. Full variable domain (outside the CDR3, taken from reference TRBV18 and TRBJ2-7): NAGVMQNPRHLVRRRGQEARLRCSPMKGHSHVYWYRQLPEEGLKFMVYLQKENIIDESGMPKERFSAEFPKEGPSILRIQQVVRGDSAAYFCASSPGQARNEQYFGPGTRLTVT.